The rows below give T cell receptor beta chains drawn from one sample of a study of monozygotic twins with inflammatory bowel disease. TCRdb reanalyzed the 5' RACE reads and collapses them to one entry per CDR3 protein, without DNA. This sample contains 200,000 to 250,000 distinct CDR3 sequences. The specimen sequenced was blood. These receptor sequences come from a human donor with ulcerative colitis or Crohn's disease, or a healthy co-twin of an affected twin (not recorded which). CDR3s include the opening cysteine and the closing phenylalanine or tryptophan.

>TRBV7-2|TRBJ2-3
CASSLDPGRDTQYF
>TRBV6-2/TRBV6-3|TRBJ2-1
CASIGPAGTYNEQFF
>TRBV12-3/TRBV12-4|TRBJ2-2
CASSLTDTGELFF
>TRBV7-9|TRBJ2-2
CASSLDGITGELFF
>TRBV12-3/TRBV12-4|TRBJ2-2
CASILGGRKNTGELFF
>TRBV5-1|TRBJ2-7
CASSSSWDKSYEQYF
>TRBV10-3|TRBJ2-2
CAIGSYTGELFF
>TRBV20-1|TRBJ2-3
CSALLADSTDTQYF
>TRBV6-5|TRBJ2-5
CASKAGQETQYF
>TRBV5-1|TRBJ2-7
CASSLGYSGNEQYF
>TRBV7-3|TRBJ1-1
CASSPGPDTEAFF
>TRBV19|TRBJ1-5
CASSLDRGGSSNQPQHF
>TRBV7-6|TRBJ2-5
CAIGLAGEKTQYF
>TRBV7-6|TRBJ1-4
CASSPTGHEKLFF
>TRBV5-1|TRBJ1-5
CASSEGQSDHQPQHF
>TRBV18|TRBJ2-1
CASSYPLPGHLNEQFF
>TRBV20-1|TRBJ2-7
CSARIRTSFYEQYF
>TRBV6-1|TRBJ2-7
CASSETGARSSYEQYF